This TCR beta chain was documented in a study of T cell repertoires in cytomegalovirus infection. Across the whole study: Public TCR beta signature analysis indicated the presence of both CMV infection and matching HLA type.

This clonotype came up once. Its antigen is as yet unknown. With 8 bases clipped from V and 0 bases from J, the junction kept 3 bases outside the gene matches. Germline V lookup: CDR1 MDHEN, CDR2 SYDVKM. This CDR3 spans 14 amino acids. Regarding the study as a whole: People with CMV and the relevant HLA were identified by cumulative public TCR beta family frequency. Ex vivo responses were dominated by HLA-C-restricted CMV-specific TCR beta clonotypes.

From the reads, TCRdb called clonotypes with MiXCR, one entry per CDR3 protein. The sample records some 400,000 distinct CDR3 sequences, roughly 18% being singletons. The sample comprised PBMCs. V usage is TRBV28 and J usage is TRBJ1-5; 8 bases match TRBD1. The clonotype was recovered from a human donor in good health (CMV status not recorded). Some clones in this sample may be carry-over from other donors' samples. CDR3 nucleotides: TGTGCCAGCCGGACAGGGAGTAGCAATCAGCCCCAGCATTTT. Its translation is CASRTGSSNQPQHF.